This TCR beta chain was found in a study of shared clonotypes between healthy human individuals. Regarding the study as a whole: Clonotype sharing among donors was thought likely to change with sequencing depth.

About this clone itself: Its antigen is still unknown.

Each cell subset's genomic DNA was divided evenly among several immunoSEQ plates. Clones were sequenced by immunoSEQ multiplex PCR, and TCRdb holds only the in-frame ones, with some missing. Of about half a million clones in the sample, 78% were seen once. V was shortened by 5 bases and J by 0 bases, with 19 bases between the two germline ends. This CDR3 spans 18 amino acids. Germline loops: CDR1 MDHEN, CDR2 SYDVKM. The sequence derives from a middle-aged woman in good health. Some clones in this sample may be carry-over from other donors' samples. The chain is built from TRBV28 and TRBJ1-4; D call uncertain. Input material: PBMCs. The CDR3 spells CASSPREYRVSTNEKLFF. CDR3 DNA sequence: TGTGCCAGCAGTCCCCGGGAATATAGGGTCTCAACTAATGAAAAACTGTTTTTT. The full variable domain, its missing parts supplied by reference TRBV28 and TRBJ1-4, is DVKVTQSSRYLVKRTGEKVFLECVQDMDHENMFWYRQDPGLGLRLIYFSYDVKMKEKGDIPEGYSVSREKKERFSLILESASTNQTSMYLCASSPREYRVSTNEKLFFGSGTQLSVL.